The clone carrying this TCR beta chain has a single count. The antigen is not known. This entry belongs to a study of T cells in localized non-small cell lung cancer. Findings and caveats of the study: Uninvolved adjacent lung showed peak T cell clonality, exceeding tumor. The appearance of a median around 57 of the top 100 tumor clones was seen in adjacent lung.

Germline assignment: CDR1 GTSNPN and CDR2 SVGIG (reference sequence). The CDR3 contains 12 residues. V lost 4 bases, J lost 2 bases, and 3 bases lay in between. The repertoire was sequenced with immunoSEQ multiplex PCR; TCRdb's copy has only in-frame clones and lacks some. This table holds 25,000 or so clones, 90% found once. The rearrangement joins TRBV30 to TRBJ2-6; D remains ambiguous. The specimen comprised peripheral blood, sampled before any cancer treatment. This TCR came from a woman aged 35-75 years with stage I lung adenocarcinoma. CDR3 DNA: TGTGCCTGGACCGCTGGGGCCAACGTCCTGACTTTC. Protein product: CAWTAGANVLTF.